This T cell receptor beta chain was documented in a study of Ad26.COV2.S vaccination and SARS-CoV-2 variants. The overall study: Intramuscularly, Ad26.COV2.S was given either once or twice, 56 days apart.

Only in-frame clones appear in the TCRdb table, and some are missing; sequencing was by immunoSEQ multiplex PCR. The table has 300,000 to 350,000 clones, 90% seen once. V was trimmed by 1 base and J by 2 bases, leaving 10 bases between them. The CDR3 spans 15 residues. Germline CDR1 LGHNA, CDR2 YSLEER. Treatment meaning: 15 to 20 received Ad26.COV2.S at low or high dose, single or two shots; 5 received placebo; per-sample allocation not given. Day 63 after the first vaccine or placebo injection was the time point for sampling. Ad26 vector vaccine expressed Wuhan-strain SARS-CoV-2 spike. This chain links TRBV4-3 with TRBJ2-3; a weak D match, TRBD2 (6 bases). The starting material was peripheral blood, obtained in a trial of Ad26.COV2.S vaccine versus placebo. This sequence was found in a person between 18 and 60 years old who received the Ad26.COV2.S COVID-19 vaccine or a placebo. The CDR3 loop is CASSQGTGVTDTQYF. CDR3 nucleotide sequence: TGCGCCAGCAGCCAAGGTACGGGGGTCACAGATACGCAGTATTTT.